The next 10 T cell receptor beta chains were all read from a single sample in a study of long-term antiretroviral therapy in people with HIV. immunoSEQ v3.0 was run at survey level. Assay: immunoSEQ multiplex PCR; the TCRdb copy retains only in-frame clones and omits some. The table includes some 43,000 clones, around nine tenths detected once. Sequenced material: unsorted PBMCs, taken 0.1 years before starting antiretroviral therapy. The receptors come from a woman aged 50 to 60 with HIV.

The chain is built from TRBV6-5 and TRBJ2-1; 10 bases agree with TRBD1. The J segment lost 8 bases and the V segment lost 4 bases, leaving 5 bases of the junction unmatched. This CDR3 has 14 residues. Germline values: CDR1 MNHEY, CDR2 SVGAGI. This chain's CDR3 is CASSLDRGLDEQFF. DNA for the CDR3: TGTGCCAGCAGTTTAGACAGGGGGCTGGATGAGCAGTTCTTC.

J is TRBJ2-1 and V is TRBV5-4, with 12 positions matching TRBD2. Germline CDR1 and CDR2: SGHNT and YYREEE (reference sequence). V shed 1 base and J 9 bases; nucleotides not matched to a gene: 2. The CDR3 runs 14 residues. CDR3 region: CASSLRLAGVEQFF. The CDR3 bases are TGTGCCAGCAGCTTGCGACTAGCGGGGGTTGAGCAGTTCTTC.

Only a few counts were recorded for this clone. The V call is TRBV19, the J call TRBJ2-2, with TRBD1 identical over 8 bases. The CDR3 covers 15 residues. The ends lost 9 bases at V and 5 bases at J; junction bases unmatched: 11. CDR1 is LNHDA, CDR2 SQIVND, per germline (reference sequence). The DNA of the CDR3 is TGTGCCAGCAGGACCGGGACAGGAGTGACCGGGGAGCTGTTTTTT. As protein: CASRTGTGVTGELFF.

The chain has TRBV9 and TRBJ1-1, with 7 bases aligning to TRBD1. Germline V gene data show CDR1 as SGDLS and CDR2 as YYNGEE. Unmatched junction bases numbered 4, after V lost 1 base and J lost 1 base. This CDR3 has 15 amino acids. The DNA of the CDR3 is TGTGCCAGCAGCGTATCGGGACAGACGAACACTGAAGCTTTCTTT. It is translated as CASSVSGQTNTEAFF.

This sequence joins TRBV19 and TRBJ1-6, with TRBD1 as a possible D gene (6 bases). Germline values: CDR1 LNHDA, CDR2 SQIVND (reference sequence). The CDR3 is 11 residues long. V shed 3 bases and J shed 15 bases, with 9 bases lying between them. The CDR3 DNA reads as TGTGCCAGTAGTATGGGGGGCTACCTCCACTTT. Its translation: CASSMGGYLHF.

Concerning this clone: A junction boundary mismatches the germline segment, possibly from a read error. This rearrangement joins TRBV28 to TRBJ1-5, with D possibly TRBD1 on 5 matching bases. The germline CDR1 and CDR2 sequences are MDHEN and SYDVKM. The CDR3 spans 17 residues. The CDR3 nucleotides are TGTGCCAACAGTCCGCCGTCCAGGGTTAGGAGCAATCAGCCCCAGCATTTT. It specifies CANSPPSRVRSNQPQHF. Complete variable domain (other parts from reference TRBV28 and TRBJ1-5): DVKVTQSSRYLVKRTGEKVFLECVQDMDHENMFWYRQDPGLGLRLIYFSYDVKMKEKGDIPEGYSVSREKKERFSLILESASTNQTSMYLCANSPPSRVRSNQPQHFGDGTRLSIL.

The sample holds one count of this clone. This chain joins TRBV9 and TRBJ2-3, with 11 bases that match TRBD1. The CDR3 contains 17 residues. Germline V gene sequence: CDR1 SGDLS, CDR2 YYNGEE. V lost 0 bases, J lost 5 bases, and 8 bases stayed unmatched. In nucleotides, the CDR3 is TGTGCCAGCAGCGTAGGGACAGGGGGCGGTGGAAGAGATACGCAGTATTTT. Translated, it gives CASSVGTGGGGRDTQYF.

The CDR3 region is CASSQEEMGNEQFF. The CDR3 bases are TGTGCCAGCAGCCAAGAGGAGATGGGGAACGAGCAGTTCTTC. The V gene is TRBV4-2, the J gene TRBJ2-1; unclear D gene. Germline values: CDR1 LGHNA, CDR2 YNFKEQ. The CDR3 spans 14 residues. The V and J ends lost 0 bases and 10 bases respectively, with 13 bases between them.

The chain is built from TRBV5-4 and TRBJ2-7; no clear D. Germline V gene sequence: CDR1 SGHNT, CDR2 YYREEE (reference sequence). Trimming stripped 1 base from V and 3 bases from J, with 11 bases between. There are 14 residues in the CDR3. The CDR3 DNA follows: TGTGCCAGCAGCTTGCTTCTCGGAGACTACGAGCAGTACTTC. As protein: CASSLLLGDYEQYF.

This chain links TRBV27 with TRBJ2-1; tentatively, D is TRBD1 or TRBD2 (6 bases each). The CDR3 is 15 amino acids. V dropped 2 bases and J dropped 2 bases, with 10 bases sitting between them. Germline lookup yields CDR1 MNHEY and CDR2 SMNVEV (reference sequence). CDR3 protein: CASSLRGPAYNEQFF. CDR3 in DNA: TGTGCCAGCAGTTTACGGGGGCCCGCCTACAATGAGCAGTTCTTC.